Detailed here is one T cell receptor (beta chain). V trimming: 1 base; J trimming: 7 bases; junction bases outside the gene matches: 11. This CDR3 is 17 amino acids long. Germline lookup yields CDR1 SGHDT and CDR2 YYEEEE. The PCR contained 60 Vbeta and 13 Jbeta primers. Some clones are missing from TCRdb's copy, which holds only in-frame ones; the method was immunoSEQ multiplex PCR. The sample includes 85,000 to 120,000 clones, around 76% seen only once; the top ten take under 7.5%. The sample comes from a study of cytomegalovirus exposure and HLA in healthy donors. V is TRBV5-6 and J is TRBJ2-2, with 9 bases identical to TRBD1. The origin of this receptor is a woman aged 45-60 years in good health and CMV-seropositive. Sequenced material: PBMCs. The CDR3 spells CASSLFTGQGFIGELFF. CDR3 in DNA: TGTGCCAGCAGCTTGTTCACGGGACAGGGCTTTATCGGGGAGCTGTTTTTT.